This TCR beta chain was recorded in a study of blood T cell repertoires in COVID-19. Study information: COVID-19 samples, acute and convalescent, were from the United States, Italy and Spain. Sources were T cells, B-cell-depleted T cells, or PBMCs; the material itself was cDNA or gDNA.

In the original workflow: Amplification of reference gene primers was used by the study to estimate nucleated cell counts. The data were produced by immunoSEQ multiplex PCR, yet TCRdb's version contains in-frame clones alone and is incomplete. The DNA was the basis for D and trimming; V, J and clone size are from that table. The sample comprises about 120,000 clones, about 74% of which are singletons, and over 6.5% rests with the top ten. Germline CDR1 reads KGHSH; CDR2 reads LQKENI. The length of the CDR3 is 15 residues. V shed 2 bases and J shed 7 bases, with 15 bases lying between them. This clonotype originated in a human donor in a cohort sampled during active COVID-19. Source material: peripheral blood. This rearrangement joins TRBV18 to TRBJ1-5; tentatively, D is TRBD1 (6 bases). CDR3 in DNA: TGTGCCAGCTCACCAGAACAGGGCGTTGGACAGCCCCAGCATTTT. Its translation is CASSPEQGVGQPQHF.